This is a list of T cell receptor beta chains from one sample in a study of T cells in Graves' hyperthyroidism and ophthalmopathy. MiXCR was run by TCRdb on the multiplex PCR reads, yielding one entry per CDR3 protein. The data contain over 250,000 distinct CDR3 sequences, around 13% of them seen just once; the ten biggest clones take up 34%. The specimen sequenced was blood. These receptors originate from a woman in her forties with Graves' ophthalmopathy. CDR3s include the opening cysteine and the closing phenylalanine or tryptophan. The D gene is left open where the match is weak. Not every row has a clone size; where given, it reads once, few, many or a size class.

j_gene	abundance	v_gene	d_gene	CDR3nt	CDR3aa
TRBJ1-2	NA	TRBV20-1	NA	TGCAGTGCTAAAAAGCCGGGAGCTCTCTATGGCTACACCTTC	CSAKKPGALYGYTF
TRBJ1-5	many	TRBV3-1	NA	TGTGCCAGCAGCCAGGACTGGATATCGCCCCAGCATTTT	CASSQDWISPQHF
TRBJ2-5	many	TRBV20-1	NA	TGCAGTGCTAGAGCTAGAGAGACCCAGTACTTC	CSARARETQYF
TRBJ1-5	many	TRBV20-1	NA	TGCAGTGCTAGACAGGATAGCAATCAGCCCCAGCATTTT	CSARQDSNQPQHF
TRBJ2-1	NA	TRBV9	TRBD2	TGTGCCAGCAGCGTAGGGTCTAGCGGGAGTAGATCGCAGTTCTTC	CASSVGSSGSRSQFF
TRBJ2-3	many	TRBV28	TRBD2	TGTGCCAGCAGCTCCCTTTTAGCGGGAGGACGTGCTAGCACAGATACGCAGTATTTT	CASSSLLAGGRASTDTQYF
TRBJ1-3	many	TRBV6-6	NA	TGTGCCAGCAGTTACTCCCGCGGAAACACCATATATTTT	CASSYSRGNTIYF
TRBJ2-2	few	TRBV7-8	TRBD2	TGTGCCAGCAGCTTATTCGGGCTAGCGGGAGCCCCGAACACCGGGGAGCTGTTTTTT	CASSLFGLAGAPNTGELFF
TRBJ1-1	many	TRBV7-8	TRBD1	TGTGCCAGCAGCCGGGACAGGGGATCGAACACTGAAGCTTTCTTT	CASSRDRGSNTEAFF
TRBJ1-5	many	TRBV12-3/TRBV12-4	NA	TGTGCCAGCAGTAACCAGGGTTTTCAGCCCCAGCATTTT	CASSNQGFQPQHF
TRBJ1-3	many	TRBV2	TRBD1	TGTGCCAGCAGGACAGGGGTATTTTCTGGAAACACCATATATTTT	CASRTGVFSGNTIYF
TRBJ1-2	few	TRBV10-2	NA	TGCGCCAGCGGTCCTCGGGACTTCTATGGCTACACCTTC	CASGPRDFYGYTF
TRBJ2-1	many	TRBV28	TRBD2	TGTGCCAGCAGGGTTAAGCGGGAGGGATTATTGAATGAGCAGTTCTTC	CASRVKREGLLNEQFF
TRBJ2-3	NA	TRBV5-1	TRBD2	TGCGCCAGCAGCTTGGAGGCGGGGGGGAAGTATTTT	CASSLEAGGKYF
TRBJ2-1	medium-sized	TRBV28	NA	TGTGCCAGCAGTTTATGGACAGGTGGGATCTACAATGAGCAGTTCTTC	CASSLWTGGIYNEQFF
TRBJ1-1	many	TRBV6-1	NA	TGTGCCAGCACGAGGAACACTGAAGCTTTCTTT	CASTRNTEAFF
TRBJ2-3	many	TRBV10-2	NA	TGCGCCAGCAGGGACGGAAGCACAGATACGCAGTATTTT	CASRDGSTDTQYF
TRBJ1-2	NA	TRBV19	NA	TGTGCCAGTAGAGTATTAGACAGCCGAGTTCGGGGTTACGGCTACACCTTC	CASRVLDSRVRGYGYTF
TRBJ2-1	NA	TRBV20-1	TRBD2	TGCAGTGCTAAGGGGGGACTAGCGGGAGTCAATGAGCAGTTCTTC	CSAKGGLAGVNEQFF
TRBJ2-3	few	TRBV20-1	NA	TGCAGTGCTAGAAGGGAAGGGCTCAGAGATACGCAGTATTTT	CSARREGLRDTQYF